The sequence of this T cell receptor beta chain was determined in a study of blood T cell repertoires in COVID-19. Cohorts were determined from participant-reported clinical history. Using immunoSEQ multiplex PCR, the repertoire was profiled, and TCRdb retains in-frame clones only, with some absent. This table holds a few hundred thousand clones, approximately 88% found once. Trimming at V came to 9 bases and at J to 4 bases, leaving 18 bases not matched to a gene. This CDR3 region has 17 residues. Per germline, CDR1 KGHDR and CDR2 SFDVKD. The chain recombines TRBV24-1 with TRBJ1-1; the match to TRBD1 covers 8 bases. The sequence was collected from a man aged 25 to 45 who had recovered from COVID-19. Sequencing was carried out using PBMCs or T cells enriched from blood (not recorded which). CDR3 sequence reads: CATSKLGQGAFVTEAFF. DNA for the CDR3: TGTGCCACCTCAAAACTCGGTCAGGGGGCTTTTGTCACTGAAGCTTTCTTT.